These T cell receptor beta chains were read from a single sample in a study of T cells after yellow fever vaccination. From the 5' RACE reads, TCRdb called clonotypes with MiXCR, one entry per CDR3 protein. The sample records about 500,000 distinct CDR3 sequences, roughly a sixth being singletons. The specimen was PBMCs, collected 5 days after the first yellow fever vaccination. These receptors came from a man aged 18 to 29 who received the YFV17D yellow fever vaccine. Each CDR3 is given with its conserved first and last residue. The D gene is left open where the match is weak. Clone size is given for some rows only: seen once, a few or many times, or a class if the clone is expanded.

v_gene	d_gene	j_gene	abundance	CDR3nt	CDR3aa
TRBV12-3/TRBV12-4	NA	TRBJ1-6	NA	TGTGCCAGCAGTCGTGGGGTGGGCTCCTATAATTCACCCCTCCACTTT	CASSRGVGSYNSPLHF
TRBV9	NA	TRBJ2-3	NA	TGTGCCAGTTCAAAAACTAGCACAGATACGCAGTATTTT	CASSKTSTDTQYF
TRBV28	NA	TRBJ1-2	NA	TGTGCCAGCAGTGGACCACAGCGCCCCTATGGCTACACCTTC	CASSGPQRPYGYTF
TRBV9	NA	TRBJ2-1	many	TGTGCCAGCAGTGTCTCCGGCAATGAGCAGTTCTTC	CASSVSGNEQFF
TRBV4-1	TRBD1	TRBJ1-1	few	TGCGCCAGCAGCCTCCTCATTGGGTACAGGGGGAGCAACACTGAAGATTTCTTT	CASSLLIGYRGSNTEDFF
TRBV7-8	NA	TRBJ2-3	NA	TGTGCCAGCACTGGAAAGGGGGGCACAGATACGCAGTATTTT	CASTGKGGTDTQYF
TRBV4-3	NA	TRBJ1-1	few	TGCGCCAGCAGCCAAAATAACGCCCAAAACACTGAAGCTTTCTTT	CASSQNNAQNTEAFF
TRBV9	NA	TRBJ1-2	NA	TGTGCCAGCAGCGTAAGCCCCGTGGACTATGGCTACACCTTC	CASSVSPVDYGYTF
TRBV5-1	NA	TRBJ1-1	NA	TGCGCCAGCAGCTTGGGCCAACTTAGGGTGATACCTAGAATGAACACTGAAGCTTTCTTT	CASSLGQLRVIPRMNTEAFF
TRBV7-9	NA	TRBJ2-7	many	TGTGCCAGCAGCTTACTTCAGGCAGGCGAGCAGTACTTC	CASSLLQAGEQYF
TRBV7-6	NA	TRBJ2-2	few	TGTGCCAGCAGCTTTCAACGAACAGGGGAGCTGTTTTTT	CASSFQRTGELFF
TRBV7-2	TRBD2	TRBJ2-1	few	TGTGCCAGCAGCGCGACTAGCGGGGGGGCCTATGAGCAGTTCTTC	CASSATSGGAYEQFF
TRBV9	NA	TRBJ2-5	few	TGTGCCAGCAGCGTAACCAGCGGGGAGACCCAGTACTTC	CASSVTSGETQYF
TRBV11-2	NA	TRBJ1-2	NA	TGTGCCAGCAAGGGGAACTATGGCTACACCTTC	CASKGNYGYTF
TRBV12-3/TRBV12-4	NA	TRBJ2-2	NA	TGTGCCAGCAGTTACCGATTAGACACCGGGGAGCTGTTTTTT	CASSYRLDTGELFF
TRBV19	NA	TRBJ2-1	NA	TGTGCCAGTAGTATAGATTCCACGGGGACGTCCTACAATGAGCAGTTCTTC	CASSIDSTGTSYNEQFF
TRBV2	TRBD2	TRBJ2-3	NA	TGTGCCAGCAGTGAAGTTGGGGGGGGTGAGGATACGCAGTATTTT	CASSEVGGGEDTQYF
TRBV20-1	NA	TRBJ1-2	NA	TGCAGTGCTAGAGAACCGTTGGCGGAATTCTATGGCTACACCTTC	CSAREPLAEFYGYTF
TRBV12-3/TRBV12-4	NA	TRBJ2-3	NA	TGTGCCAGCAGTCACGACGGGGATACGCAGTATTTT	CASSHDGDTQYF
TRBV28	NA	TRBJ1-2	few	TGTGCCAGCAGTTCGACGGAATCCGGCTACACCTTC	CASSSTESGYTF
TRBV24-1	TRBD1	TRBJ1-1	few	TGTGCCACCAGTGATAGTGGACAGGGCAGGACTGAAGCTTTCTTT	CATSDSGQGRTEAFF
TRBV20-1	TRBD2	TRBJ2-1	few	TGCAGTGCTGGGACCCCGGGACTAGGTTTGAATGAGCAGTTCTTC	CSAGTPGLGLNEQFF
TRBV19	NA	TRBJ2-3	few	TGTGCCAGTAGTATCTTCGACGGTCCAGATACGCAGTATTTT	CASSIFDGPDTQYF
TRBV20-1	TRBD2	TRBJ2-7	few	TGCAGCGTGAAGCGGGGGCCGACCTACGAGCAGTACTTC	CSVKRGPTYEQYF
TRBV12-3/TRBV12-4	NA	TRBJ1-2	few	TGTGCCAGCAGTTTTACAGAAAACTATGGCTACACCTTC	CASSFTENYGYTF
TRBV7-9	TRBD1	TRBJ1-5	many	TGTGCCAGCAGCGGGACAGGGAACAATCAGCCCCAGCATTTT	CASSGTGNNQPQHF
TRBV10-2	NA	TRBJ2-6	NA	TGCGCCAGCAAAATGGTCTCTGGGGCCAACGTCCTGACTTTC	CASKMVSGANVLTF
TRBV29-1	NA	TRBJ2-5	few	TGCAGCGTTTCCCACACGTTGAAAGAGACCCAGTACTTC	CSVSHTLKETQYF
TRBV7-2	TRBD2	TRBJ2-7	NA	TGTGCCAGCAGCCCAGAGGCTAGCGGGGGGTTAAAGCAGTACTTC	CASSPEASGGLKQYF
TRBV7-8	NA	TRBJ1-1	few	TGTGCCAGCAGCCCCCGTGAACAGATGAACACTGAAGCTTTCTTT	CASSPREQMNTEAFF
TRBV21-1	NA	TRBJ1-6	few	TGTGCCAGCAGCAAAGGGCCAGGGTGTGATTCACCCCTCCACTTT	CASSKGPGCDSPLHF
TRBV6-1	TRBD2	TRBJ2-1	few	TGTGCCAGCAGCCCCACGAGCGGGGGGGCCTTAGGAAATGAGCAGTTCTTC	CASSPTSGGALGNEQFF